This T cell receptor beta chain was captured by sequencing in a study of beta chain features in type 1 diabetes. The overall study: Sorted cell examination encompassed approximately 98,000,000 cells across all samples. Overall study findings and caveats: The question left open here concerned HLA type influencing TCRB rearrangement. A pattern of fewer insertions and more deletions at VDJ junctions was seen in type 1 diabetes patients. Moderate but significant shortening of TCRB CDR3s was recorded in all four CD4+ subsets from Type 1 diabetes patients.

Isolated RNA was reverse transcribed in full, so expressed TCRB transcripts were sequenced. The assay was immunoSEQ multiplex PCR, and TCRdb's table has in-frame clones only and misses some. The sample lists about 170,000 clones, 7.8% occurring once. This clone was counted between two and nine times. No antigen is known for it. CDR1 is MDHEN and CDR2 is SYDVKM in the germline V gene. This CDR3 is 16 amino acids long. Trimming at V came to 7 bases and at J to 0 bases, leaving 11 bases not matched to a gene. The receptor was isolated from a woman aged 40 to 50 with type 1 diabetes. The gene calls are TRBV28 and TRBJ2-5; 7 bases are a match to TRBD2. Sequenced input: central memory CD4+ T cells from blood. The CDR3: CASTQAGLPYQETQYF. For the CDR3, the DNA is TGTGCCAGCACCCAAGCGGGGCTCCCGTACCAAGAGACCCAGTACTTC.